The sample holds a few counts of the clone carrying this T cell receptor (beta chain). What it binds is unknown. Germline V CDR1 and CDR2: SQVTM, ANQGSEA. The CDR3 consists of 15 residues. With V trimmed by 6 bases and J by 10 bases, 15 bases remained unmatched. This sample is drawn from a study of T-cell memory formation after mild COVID-19. Whole-study context: Among the donors, TCR clusters were largely specific to each donor. Findings and caveats of the study: Later expanders leaned CD4+, whereas day 15 to 85 contracting clones were balanced CD4/CD8. Contracting CD4+ clones lay largely in CM and EM, with CD8+ ones residing in EMRA.

After 5'RACE with constant-segment primers, TCR alpha and TCR beta cDNA libraries carrying sample barcodes and UMIs were obtained. Each CDR3 protein gets one entry after TCRdb re-called the 5' RACE reads with MiXCR. The table records around 140,000 distinct CDR3 sequences, approximately 5.7% of them present only once. The chain employs TRBV29-1 and TRBJ2-1; 10 bases map to TRBD1. The receptor comes from an adult woman who had mild COVID-19 (a few samples of this study predate the infection). Cell type and time point are not known. Source material: PBMCs or a T cell subset sorted from them (not recorded which). The CDR3 DNA reads TGCAGCGTAAAACACAACCGGGACAGGGGAGGCGAGCAGTTCTTC. Amino acid sequence: CSVKHNRDRGGEQFF.